The source of this TCR beta chain is a study of blood T cell repertoires in COVID-19. Profiled with immunoSEQ multiplex PCR; TCRdb holds only in-frame clones, not every one. The sample carries 85,000 to 90,000 clones, around 87% recorded once. J was trimmed by 4 bases and V by 5 bases; bases with no gene match: 6. The CDR3 length is 14 residues. Germline V CDR1 and CDR2: SGHTA, FQGTGA. V usage is TRBV7-3 and J usage is TRBJ2-5; 8 bases match TRBD1. Source material: peripheral blood. This sequence was found in a human donor in a cohort sampled during active COVID-19. The CDR3 sequence: CASSPTTGAETQYF. The DNA for the CDR3 is TGTGCCAGCAGCCCTACGACAGGGGCAGAGACCCAGTACTTC. The full variable domain, completed using reference TRBV7-3 and TRBJ2-5, is GAGVSQTPSNKVTEKGKYVELRCDPISGHTALYWYRQSLGQGPEFLIYFQGTGAADDSGLPNDRFFAVRPEGSVSTLKIQRTERGDSAVYLCASSPTTGAETQYFGPGTRLLVL.